This T cell receptor beta chain emerged from a study of PD-1 blockade in classical Hodgkin lymphoma. The data were produced by immunoSEQ multiplex PCR, yet TCRdb's version contains in-frame clones alone and is incomplete. This table holds 9,000 to 13,000 clones, approximately 80% found once. All trial patients relapsed after autologous stem cell transplantation. Germline V CDR1 and CDR2: LNHDA, SQIVND (reference sequence). The CDR3 length is 15 residues. Trimming left V 5 bases short and J 0 bases short, with 11 bases between. The specimen comprised peripheral blood mononuclear cells (PBMCs), sampled before the second cycle of nivolumab. This chain joins TRBV19 and TRBJ2-1; D unresolved. This TCR was recovered from a human donor with classical Hodgkin lymphoma. The DNA for the CDR3 is TGTGCCAGTAGTCTGGGTAAACGCTCCTACAATGAGCAGTTCTTC. It yields the protein CASSLGKRSYNEQFF.